The present T cell receptor (beta chain) was sequenced within a study of vaccination effects on CD4 cells after COVID-19. Study details: Each participant was administered two doses of either the BNT162b2 or the mRNA-1273 vaccine. Two recovered convalescent patients were sampled 16 days and one week pre-vaccination.

Antigen-specific CD4+ T cells were first expanded with viral peptide pools by the ViraFEST assay and only then sequenced. Researchers isolated CD4+ T cells once approximately eleven days of culture had elapsed. This individual contracted SARS-CoV-2 between March and December 2020, as verified by PCR. The authors replaced half the medium with IL-2 medium on days 3 and 7. The CDR3 sequence is 16 residues long. The germline gives CDR1 SGHTA, CDR2 FQGNSA. Unmatched junction bases numbered 3, after V lost 2 bases and J lost 4 bases. In the case of this clone: Its antigen is still unknown.

Only in-frame clones appear in the TCRdb table, and some are missing; sequencing was by immunoSEQ multiplex PCR. Here the sample spans 20,000 to 25,000 clones, about 80% being singletons. The sequenced sample was CD4+ T cells from PBMCs cultured with a peptide pool, obtained before COVID-19 vaccination. This TCR derives from a human donor who had a prior SARS-CoV-2 infection. The rearrangement uses TRBV7-2 and TRBJ1-6, with TRBD1 matching over 9 bases. Written as DNA, the CDR3 is TGTGCCAGCAGCTTACAGACAGGGGGATATAATTCACCCCTCCACTTT. This translates into CASSLQTGGYNSPLHF.